The 16 T cell receptor beta chains below were found in one sample sequenced in a study of blood T cell repertoires in COVID-19. Assay: immunoSEQ multiplex PCR; the TCRdb copy retains only in-frame clones and omits some. Found here are about 46,000 clones, approximately 89% of them singletons; the top ten hold about 7.5%. The specimen sequenced was peripheral blood. The receptor source for this set is a man aged 45-60 years with acute or convalescent COVID-19.

The chain couples TRBV18 to TRBJ1-2, with TRBD1 as a possible D gene (5 bases). The CDR3 has 14 residues. V lost 3 bases to trimming and J lost 2 bases, with 10 bases between them. CDR1 and CDR2 (germline): KGHSH, LQKENI. CDR3 in DNA: TGTGCCAGCTCACCCTCAGGGCTCAACTATGGCTACACCTTC. Protein: CASSPSGLNYGYTF.

The sample holds a few counts of this clone. V gene TRBV28 combines with J gene TRBJ1-2, with 9 bases matching TRBD1. The CDR3 has 16 amino acids. CDR1 is MDHEN and CDR2 is SYDVKM in the germline V gene. The junction had 12 bases not matched to a gene; V was cut back by 4 bases and J by 6 bases. The CDR3 nucleotides are TGTGCCAGCAGTTCCCCGGGACAGGGAGAAGTGAATGGCTACACCTTC. Amino acids: CASSSPGQGEVNGYTF.

The CDR3 reads CATSRESGQGNQPQHF. The CDR3 DNA reads TGTGCCACCAGCAGAGAATCGGGACAGGGAAATCAGCCCCAGCATTTT. This chain links TRBV15 with TRBJ1-5; TRBD1 matches at 9 bases. J lost 4 bases, V lost 0 bases, and 4 bases had no gene match. Germline V gives CDR1 LNHNV, CDR2 YYDKDF (reference sequence). This CDR3 region has 16 residues.

The CDR3 protein is CASSPSDRGTGELFF. CDR3 sequence (DNA): TGCGCCAGCAGCCCTTCTGACAGGGGGACCGGGGAGCTGTTTTTT. The rearrangement joins TRBV4-3 to TRBJ2-2, with 9 bases that match TRBD1. V dropped 4 bases and J dropped 5; count of bases not matched to a gene: 5. The CDR3 loop spans 15 amino acids. From germline, CDR1 is LGHNA and CDR2 YSLEER.

The rearrangement uses TRBV5-1 and TRBJ1-2; 8 bases are shared with TRBD1. Germline loops: CDR1 SGHRS, CDR2 YFSETQ. The CDR3 contains 15 residues. V trimming: 4 bases; J trimming: 1 base; junction bases outside the gene matches: 6. The CDR3 is CASSALQGVNYGYTF. The DNA of the CDR3 is TGCGCCAGCAGCGCCTTACAGGGGGTTAACTATGGCTACACCTTC.

V is TRBV3-1 (or the pseudogene TRBV3-2) and J is TRBJ2-7; a possible D gene is TRBD2 (6 bases). This CDR3 spans 15 amino acids. Trimming took off 3 bases at V and 1 base at J, with 13 bases between the two ends. Germline V gives CDR1 LGHDT, CDR2 YNNKEL (reference sequence). The CDR3 reads CASSQNPSASYEQYF. As DNA, the CDR3 is TGTGCCAGCAGCCAGAACCCTAGCGCTTCCTACGAGCAGTACTTC.

The chain links TRBV7-9 to TRBJ1-2, with D uncertain. Germline V gene lookup returns CDR1 SEHNR and CDR2 FQNEAQ (reference sequence). V was trimmed by 0 bases and J by 3 bases, leaving 14 bases between them. This CDR3 region has 16 residues. The CDR3: CASSLALGRYHYGYTF. Here the CDR3 DNA reads TGTGCCAGCAGCTTAGCGCTGGGCAGGTATCACTATGGCTACACCTTC.

The chain links TRBV6-5 to TRBJ1-5; D is possibly TRBD1 (6 bases). Germline V gene sequence: CDR1 MNHEY, CDR2 SVGAGI. V shed 4 bases and J shed 0 bases, with 10 bases lying between them. This CDR3 is built from 15 residues. The CDR3 region is CASSSTGTSNQPQHF. The CDR3 DNA reads TGTGCCAGCAGTTCTACAGGGACTAGCAATCAGCCCCAGCATTTT.

The chain is built from TRBV19 and TRBJ1-6; TRBD1 is a possible D gene (5 bases). CDR3 length equals 13 residues. V shed 6 bases and J shed 10 bases, with 13 bases lying between them. Per the germline V gene, CDR1 is LNHDA and CDR2 is SQIVND (reference sequence). The CDR3 sequence: CASSAQGDSPLHF. CDR3 nucleotides: TGTGCCAGTAGCGCTCAGGGTGACTCACCCCTCCACTTT. The variable domain in full, completed from reference TRBV19 and TRBJ1-6, reads DGGITQSPKYLFRKEGQNVTLSCEQNLNHDAMYWYRQDPGQGLRLIYYSQIVNDFQKGDIAEGYSVSREKKESFPLTVTSAQKNPTAFYLCASSAQGDSPLHFGNGTRLTVT.

V is TRBV24-1 and J is TRBJ1-5, with D perhaps matching TRBD1 (5 bases). This CDR3 is built from 16 residues. The V and J ends lost 2 bases and 0 bases respectively, with 10 bases between them. The germline CDR1 and CDR2 sequences are KGHDR and SFDVKD. CDR3 nucleotide sequence: TGTGCCACCAGTGATTGCAGGGCCTGTAGCAATCAGCCCCAGCATTTT. Translated: CATSDCRACSNQPQHF.

The V gene is TRBV19, the J gene TRBJ2-3, with D hard to call. Trimming pared 1 base from V and 5 bases from J, leaving 4 bases between. Germline loops: CDR1 LNHDA, CDR2 SQIVND (reference sequence). The CDR3 has 12 residues. CDR3 DNA: TGTGCCAGTAGTATAGGAGGAGATACGCAGTATTTT. Translating it yields CASSIGGDTQYF.

This sequence joins TRBV6-5 and TRBJ1-1; D is unclear. Germline V CDR1 and CDR2: MNHEY, SVGAGI. CDR3 length equals 11 residues. V lost 6 bases and J lost 5, with 7 bases in between. The CDR3 is CASRRRTEAFF. The CDR3 DNA reads as TGTGCCAGCAGGCGGCGGACTGAAGCTTTCTTT.

V is TRBV5-1 and J is TRBJ2-1; no definite D call. This CDR3 has 13 amino acids. V lost 4 bases and J lost 7, with 12 bases in between. The V gene's germline CDR1 is SGHRS and CDR2 YFSETQ. The CDR3 nucleotides read TGCGCCAGCAGCCCCTACAGAAATAATGAGCAGTTCTTC. Residues: CASSPYRNNEQFF.

This chain joins TRBV2 and TRBJ1-4; 7 bases line up with TRBD1. With V trimmed by 6 bases and J by 2 bases, 6 bases remained unmatched. Germline V gene sequence: CDR1 SNHLY, CDR2 FYNNEI. CDR3 length: 15 amino acids. CDR3 sequence reads: CASSDTGVTNEKLFF. CDR3 bases: TGTGCCAGCAGCGACACAGGGGTGACTAATGAAAAACTGTTTTTT.

The J gene is TRBJ2-1, the V gene TRBV24-1; 7 bases agree with TRBD2. The CDR3 loop spans 13 amino acids. V shed 10 bases and J 7 bases; nucleotides not matched to a gene: 9. Per germline, CDR1 KGHDR and CDR2 SFDVKD. CDR3 DNA sequence: TGTGCCACGCAAGAACCCGGGGGGAATGAGCAGTTCTTC. Its protein product is CATQEPGGNEQFF.

CDR3 residues: CASSSTGGLKETQYF. The CDR3 DNA sequence: TGCGCCAGCAGCTCCACCGGCGGGTTAAAAGAGACCCAGTACTTC. V usage is TRBV5-1 and J usage is TRBJ2-5, with D possibly being TRBD2 (5 bases). The V gene's germline CDR1 is SGHRS and CDR2 YFSETQ. Trimming removed 3 bases from V and 3 bases from J, with 15 bases in between. The CDR3 length is 15 residues.